The TCR beta chain under discussion was sequenced for a study of T cell responses to AZD1222 COVID-19 vaccine. Looked up from germline, CDR1 is SGHDT and CDR2 is YYEEEE. The CDR3 length is 14 residues. V was clipped by 0 bases and J by 4 bases, with 10 bases between them. Assay used: immunoSEQ multiplex PCR; TCRdb lists only in-frame clones, some missing. The sample yields more than 85,000 clones, about 94% seen once. This clonotype was sampled from an adult who received the AZD1222 COVID-19 vaccine. This chain joins TRBV5-6 and TRBJ1-2; possibly TRBD1 for D (6 bases). This sample comprised peripheral blood, obtained 28 days after the second AZD1222 dose. The CDR3 region is CASSLEGTTYGYTF. In DNA form, the CDR3 reads TGTGCCAGCAGCTTGGAAGGGACAACCTATGGCTACACCTTC.